A selection of T cell receptor beta chains follows, all from one sample in a study of PD-L1 blockade in urothelial cancer. The repertoire was sequenced with immunoSEQ multiplex PCR; TCRdb's copy has only in-frame clones and lacks some. The sample has approximately 2,500 clones, 33% seen once. Material: tumor tissue, obtained before atezolizumab (anti-PD-L1) treatment. All receptors come from a man in his 70s with urothelial cancer. CDR3s include the opening cysteine and the closing phenylalanine or tryptophan. Fields, in order: J gene, clone size, D gene, V gene, CDR3 DNA, CDR3 protein. A D gene is named only where the DNA matches it firmly. Only some rows state a clone size, as once, few, many or a class for expanded clones.

J gene: TRBJ2-7
clone size: .
D gene: TRBD1
V gene: TRBV29-1
CDR3 DNA: TGCAGCGTTGAAGATAGGACAGGGGGTGTCTACGAGCAGTACTTC
CDR3 protein: CSVEDRTGGVYEQYF

J gene: TRBJ1-5
clone size: medium-sized
D gene: .
V gene: TRBV11-3
CDR3 DNA: TGTGCCAGCAAGAACAGGGCCTGGGGCAATCAGCCCCAGCATTTT
CDR3 protein: CASKNRAWGNQPQHF

J gene: TRBJ2-7
clone size: few
D gene: .
V gene: TRBV4-1
CDR3 DNA: TGCGCCAGCAGCCGAGAACCGGGGGGCGTCTACGAGCAGTACTTC
CDR3 protein: CASSREPGGVYEQYF

J gene: TRBJ2-2
clone size: few
D gene: TRBD2
V gene: TRBV4-1
CDR3 DNA: TGCGCCAGCAGCCCGGATGTGGGACTAGCGGCCCGAACGAACACCGGGGAGCTGTTTTTT
CDR3 protein: CASSPDVGLAARTNTGELFF

J gene: TRBJ1-5
clone size: .
D gene: .
V gene: TRBV19
CDR3 DNA: TGTGCCAGTAGAGTCGGTATCTCCCGTGATCAGCCCCAGCATTTT
CDR3 protein: CASRVGISRDQPQHF

J gene: TRBJ2-2
clone size: few
D gene: .
V gene: TRBV6-8
CDR3 DNA: TGTGCCAGCAGTTCGGATGCCGGGGAGCTGTTTTTT
CDR3 protein: CASSSDAGELFF

J gene: TRBJ2-3
clone size: medium-sized
D gene: .
V gene: TRBV7-2
CDR3 DNA: TGTGCCAGCAGTCTAAGCGGGACAGATACGCAGTATTTT
CDR3 protein: CASSLSGTDTQYF

J gene: TRBJ1-1
clone size: few
D gene: .
V gene: TRBV6-8
CDR3 DNA: TGTGCCATCAGGGACGGGACGGGCACTGAAGCTTTCTTT
CDR3 protein: CAIRDGTGTEAFF

J gene: TRBJ1-2
clone size: .
D gene: .
V gene: TRBV23-1
CDR3 DNA: TGCGCCAGCAGCTTGGGGCAGGGAGGCTATGGCTACACCTTC
CDR3 protein: CASSLGQGGYGYTF

J gene: TRBJ1-6
clone size: .
D gene: .
V gene: TRBV6-8
CDR3 DNA: TGTGCCAGCAGTTACGTTTGGGGTGTCGGTTCACCCCTCCACTTT
CDR3 protein: CASSYVWGVGSPLHF

J gene: TRBJ1-6
clone size: once
D gene: TRBD1
V gene: TRBV15
CDR3 DNA: TGTGCCACCAGCACGCGGACAGGGGGCCTTTCACCCCTCCACTTT
CDR3 protein: CATSTRTGGLSPLHF

J gene: TRBJ2-2
clone size: .
D gene: .
V gene: TRBV28
CDR3 DNA: TGTGCCAGCAGTCGGCCCCGGGGTAGCCCCGCGAACACCGGGGAGCTGTTTTTT
CDR3 protein: CASSRPRGSPANTGELFF

J gene: TRBJ1-5
clone size: .
D gene: .
V gene: TRBV6-8
CDR3 DNA: TGTGCCAGCAGCCGCGGGACGGGAGATTCTTTCAATCAGCCCCAGCATTTT
CDR3 protein: CASSRGTGDSFNQPQHF

J gene: TRBJ2-7
clone size: .
D gene: .
V gene: TRBV6-8
CDR3 DNA: TGTGCCAGCAGTTCGAGGGGGGAAACCTACGAGCAGTACTTC
CDR3 protein: CASSSRGETYEQYF

J gene: TRBJ1-3
clone size: .
D gene: TRBD1
V gene: TRBV11-3
CDR3 DNA: TGTGCCAGCGGGTGGACAGGGATGGCAAACACCATATATTTT
CDR3 protein: CASGWTGMANTIYF

J gene: TRBJ2-2
clone size: .
D gene: .
V gene: TRBV5-1
CDR3 DNA: TGCGCCAGCAGCTTTAGACAGTACACCGGGGAGCTGTTTTTT
CDR3 protein: CASSFRQYTGELFF

J gene: TRBJ2-1
clone size: once
D gene: TRBD1
V gene: TRBV15
CDR3 DNA: TGTGCCACCATCCAGAGATCGGGAAGTTGGGACAGGGTTTACAATGAGCAGTTCTTC
CDR3 protein: CATIQRSGSWDRVYNEQFF

J gene: TRBJ1-1
clone size: .
D gene: .
V gene: TRBV29-1
CDR3 DNA: TGCAGCGTCGGGGGATCGACAGGGAACACTGAAGCTTTCTTT
CDR3 protein: CSVGGSTGNTEAFF

J gene: TRBJ2-2
clone size: few
D gene: TRBD1
V gene: TRBV5-1
CDR3 DNA: TGCGCCAGCAGCTATACAGGGGCGACTAACACCGGGGAGCTGTTTTTT
CDR3 protein: CASSYTGATNTGELFF

J gene: TRBJ2-4
clone size: .
D gene: .
V gene: TRBV28
CDR3 DNA: TGTGCCAGCAGTTCCCGGTTGGGGGCCAAAAACATTCAGTACTTC
CDR3 protein: CASSSRLGAKNIQYF

J gene: TRBJ2-7
clone size: few
D gene: TRBD2
V gene: TRBV28
CDR3 DNA: TGTGCCAGCAGCCCGGGGGGGCGGACCTACGAGCAGTACTTC
CDR3 protein: CASSPGGRTYEQYF

J gene: TRBJ1-2
clone size: .
D gene: .
V gene: TRBV19
CDR3 DNA: TGTGCCAGTAGTATTCGACACCGTGGCTACACCTTC
CDR3 protein: CASSIRHRGYTF

J gene: TRBJ2-5
clone size: .
D gene: TRBD2
V gene: TRBV10-2
CDR3 DNA: TGCGCCATCAGCGGGGGAGGGTCAGAGACCCAGTACTTC
CDR3 protein: CAISGGGSETQYF

J gene: TRBJ1-5
clone size: .
D gene: TRBD1
V gene: TRBV30
CDR3 DNA: TGTGCCTGGGGTGAAGGGACAGGGGATTGGCAGCCCCAGCATTTT
CDR3 protein: CAWGEGTGDWQPQHF

J gene: TRBJ2-1
clone size: .
D gene: .
V gene: TRBV19
CDR3 DNA: TGTGCCAGTAGTATAATAATACAAAACAATGAGCAGTTCTTC
CDR3 protein: CASSIIIQNNEQFF

J gene: TRBJ2-5
clone size: .
D gene: .
V gene: TRBV4-1
CDR3 DNA: TGCGCCAGCAGCCACTACGCAGTATGGGAGACCCAGTACTTC
CDR3 protein: CASSHYAVWETQYF

J gene: TRBJ2-5
clone size: .
D gene: .
V gene: TRBV5-1
CDR3 DNA: TGCGCCAGCAGCTTGGTGTGGGGGAGGCCGGGGGAGACCCAGTACTTC
CDR3 protein: CASSLVWGRPGETQYF

J gene: TRBJ2-5
clone size: .
D gene: TRBD2
V gene: TRBV6-8
CDR3 DNA: TGTGCCAGCAGTTACCGGGGGGGAAGTGAGACCCAGTACTTC
CDR3 protein: CASSYRGGSETQYF

J gene: TRBJ1-2
clone size: few
D gene: TRBD1
V gene: TRBV30
CDR3 DNA: TGTGCCTGGAGTGTTGGGGGACAGGGGTTCGGCTACACCTTC
CDR3 protein: CAWSVGGQGFGYTF

J gene: TRBJ2-7
clone size: few
D gene: .
V gene: TRBV28
CDR3 DNA: TGTGCTGCGTCCGGGACGTACTTAACTGCCTACGAGCAGTACTTT
CDR3 protein: CAASGTYLTAYEQYF

J gene: TRBJ1-1
clone size: .
D gene: .
V gene: TRBV19
CDR3 DNA: TGTGCCAGTAGTATTTCTTCAGGGAGAACTGAAGCTTTCTTT
CDR3 protein: CASSISSGRTEAFF

J gene: TRBJ2-5
clone size: .
D gene: TRBD1
V gene: TRBV4-1
CDR3 DNA: TGCGCCAGCAGCCCCAGACAGGGATGGGAGACCCAGTACTTC
CDR3 protein: CASSPRQGWETQYF

J gene: TRBJ1-6
clone size: few
D gene: .
V gene: TRBV6-7
CDR3 DNA: TGTGCCAGCAGGGATAACTCACCCCTCCACTTT
CDR3 protein: CASRDNSPLHF

J gene: TRBJ1-1
clone size: few
D gene: TRBD1
V gene: TRBV12-5
CDR3 DNA: TGTGCCAGCAATCGACAGGGGGACACTGAAGCTTTCTTT
CDR3 protein: CASNRQGDTEAFF

J gene: TRBJ1-3
clone size: few
D gene: .
V gene: TRBV19
CDR3 DNA: TGTGCCACCCGGCCCTCTGGAAACACCATATATTTT
CDR3 protein: CATRPSGNTIYF

J gene: TRBJ1-2
clone size: few
D gene: TRBD1
V gene: TRBV6-8
CDR3 DNA: TGTGCCAGCAGGGACAGGGGGCTTAGCGACTATGGCTACACCTTC
CDR3 protein: CASRDRGLSDYGYTF

J gene: TRBJ2-1
clone size: medium-sized
D gene: .
V gene: TRBV9
CDR3 DNA: TGTGCCAGCAGCGATTCAATCGATGAGCAGTTCTTC
CDR3 protein: CASSDSIDEQFF

J gene: TRBJ1-2
clone size: medium-sized
D gene: .
V gene: TRBV11-3
CDR3 DNA: TGTGCCAGCAGCTTGGCCTTACCAGGGTATGGCTACACCTTC
CDR3 protein: CASSLALPGYGYTF

J gene: TRBJ1-4
clone size: .
D gene: .
V gene: TRBV30
CDR3 DNA: TGTGCCTGGAGTGTTGCCGGGGAGGATGAAAAACTGTTTTTT
CDR3 protein: CAWSVAGEDEKLFF

J gene: TRBJ2-7
clone size: .
D gene: TRBD1
V gene: TRBV30
CDR3 DNA: TGTGCCTGGTCAACGACAGGGGGCGCGGAAGAGCAGTACTTC
CDR3 protein: CAWSTTGGAEEQYF

J gene: TRBJ1-2
clone size: few
D gene: .
V gene: TRBV9
CDR3 DNA: TGTGCCAGCAGTTTTTGGACCGTAGGGGGGCCCTCACGTGGCTACACCTTC
CDR3 protein: CASSFWTVGGPSRGYTF

J gene: TRBJ1-2
clone size: .
D gene: .
V gene: TRBV30
CDR3 DNA: TGTGCCTGGAGTGCCTTGACGTTTGGCTACACCTTC
CDR3 protein: CAWSALTFGYTF

J gene: TRBJ1-6
clone size: .
D gene: .
V gene: TRBV7-6
CDR3 DNA: TGTGCCAGCACGTCAGGGGCAGCAAATAATTCACCCCTCCACTTT
CDR3 protein: CASTSGAANNSPLHF

J gene: TRBJ1-6
clone size: medium-sized
D gene: .
V gene: TRBV6-4
CDR3 DNA: TGTGCCAGCAGTGACACCGCCCAGGGGTGGAATTCACCCCTCCACTTT
CDR3 protein: CASSDTAQGWNSPLHF

J gene: TRBJ1-1
clone size: few
D gene: TRBD1
V gene: TRBV28
CDR3 DNA: TGTGCCAGCAGTTCTCCTAGTTGGACAGGTAGGACTTTCTTT
CDR3 protein: CASSSPSWTGRTFF

J gene: TRBJ1-1
clone size: .
D gene: .
V gene: TRBV29-1
CDR3 DNA: TGCAGCGTTGGAGGGTTAGTGGACACTGAAGCTTTCTTT
CDR3 protein: CSVGGLVDTEAFF

J gene: TRBJ1-6
clone size: .
D gene: TRBD1
V gene: TRBV28
CDR3 DNA: TGTGCCAGCAGTTCAGGGGGATCACCCCTCCACTTT
CDR3 protein: CASSSGGSPLHF

J gene: TRBJ2-2
clone size: .
D gene: .
V gene: TRBV15
CDR3 DNA: TGTGCCACCAGCAGAGATCTAATAAAGCTGACCGGGGAGCTGTTTTTT
CDR3 protein: CATSRDLIKLTGELFF